This T cell receptor (beta chain) was observed in a study of cytomegalovirus exposure and HLA in healthy donors. Study results and limitations: Presence/absence results assume similar sequencing depth per donor, which may not hold. Overall, under 200 TCR beta chains were annotated as cytomegalovirus-associated.

This PCR relied on a set of 60 Vbeta primers and 13 Jbeta primers. Sequenced by immunoSEQ multiplex PCR; TCRdb stores in-frame clones only, minus some. The profile shows around 150,000 clones, over 60% of them singletons. Worth noting for this clone: Antigen unknown.

V was trimmed by 1 base and J by 7 bases, leaving 5 bases between them. Germline lookup yields CDR1 LNHDA and CDR2 SQIVND (reference sequence). The CDR3 covers 12 residues. The receptor was derived from a woman aged 45-59 years in good health and CMV-seronegative. The chain couples TRBV19 to TRBJ1-5, with D hard to call. Source material: PBMCs. The CDR3 DNA follows: TGTGCCAGTAGTATAGGCGTACAGCCCCAGCATTTT. It translates to CASSIGVQPQHF.